This T cell receptor beta chain was observed in a study of glioma-infiltrating T cells after dendritic cell vaccination. The overall study: Glioblastoma patients came from Phase I and II dendritic cell vaccination trials. Between about 2002 and 2013, patients got autologous tumor lysate-pulsed dendritic cell vaccines. Study conclusions and caveats: Higher pretreatment TIL content predicted longer progression-free time and survival. Survival was not directly related to TCR clonality in these patients.

Profiled with immunoSEQ multiplex PCR; TCRdb holds only in-frame clones, not every one. The sample has approximately 92,000 clones, about 85% seen once. With regard to this clone: Its antigen is still unknown.

The time point is: after dendritic cell vaccination, including at tumor progression/relapse. V gave up 0 bases and J gave up 0 bases; unmatched junction bases: 11. The CDR3 runs to 19 residues. CDR1 is SGHVS, CDR2 FQNEAQ, per germline. The genes are TRBV7-8 and TRBJ1-5; 7 bases line up with TRBD1. Here the sequenced sample was blood, taken after dendritic cell vaccination. The receptor was derived from a human donor with glioblastoma. The CDR3 here is CASSLALRGQAYSNQPQHF. In DNA, the CDR3 is TGTGCCAGCAGCTTAGCGCTTCGCGGACAGGCTTATAGCAATCAGCCCCAGCATTTT.